The rows below give T cell receptor beta chains drawn from one sample of a study of T-cell memory formation after mild COVID-19. One entry per CDR3 protein results from TCRdb running MiXCR on the 5' RACE reads. The sample contains over 400,000 distinct CDR3 sequences, about 22% of which appear only once. What was sequenced was PBMCs or a T cell subset sorted from them (not recorded which). The receptor source for this set is an adult woman who had mild COVID-19 (a few samples of this study predate the infection). Cell type and time point are not known. CDR3s include the opening cysteine and the closing phenylalanine or tryptophan. The D gene is left open where the match is weak. A clone size is listed for some rows: how often the clone was seen (once, few, many), or a class if it is expanded.

v_gene,j_gene,abundance,d_gene,CDR3nt,CDR3aa
TRBV5-1,TRBJ2-3,.,.,TGCGCCAGCAGCTTGGAGGGCCGTCTCGAGTATTTT,CASSLEGRLEYF
TRBV12-5,TRBJ2-2,many,.,TGTGCTAGTGGTTTGGGACCCATGAACACCGGGGAGCTGTTTTTT,CASGLGPMNTGELFF
TRBV7-9,TRBJ2-3,.,TRBD1,TGTGCCAGCAGCCCGGGGGACAGGGCAGATACGCAGTATTTT,CASSPGDRADTQYF
TRBV5-8,TRBJ2-3,.,TRBD2,TGTGCCAGCAGCTTAGTAGGACTAGCCCTCACAGATACGCAGTATTTT,CASSLVGLALTDTQYF
TRBV18,TRBJ1-1,few,.,TGTGCCAGCTCACCGGAAGGGGCCGGGACTGAAGCTTTCTTT,CASSPEGAGTEAFF
TRBV12-3/TRBV12-4,TRBJ1-4,.,.,TGTGCCAGCAGTCTGGGGCCCGTCTCAACTAATGAAAAACTGTTTTTT,CASSLGPVSTNEKLFF
TRBV12-3/TRBV12-4,TRBJ1-1,few,.,TGTGCCAGCACCCTGACAGGCCCGAACACTGAAGCTTTCTTT,CASTLTGPNTEAFF
TRBV24-1,TRBJ2-3,few,TRBD2,TGTGCCACCAGTGATTCTAGCGGCATGACTAGCACAGATACGCAGTATTTT,CATSDSSGMTSTDTQYF
TRBV29-1,TRBJ2-2,few,.,TGCAGCGTTGAAGGGGGCGCGGACGGGGAGCTGTTTTTT,CSVEGGADGELFF
TRBV29-1,TRBJ2-5,.,.,TGCAGCGTTGAAGATGGTCGGGACGGGGAGACCCAGTACTTC,CSVEDGRDGETQYF
TRBV20-1,TRBJ2-3,.,TRBD1,TGCAGTGCTAGTGTCACCAGGGGGTCCGCAGATACGCAGTATTTT,CSASVTRGSADTQYF
TRBV12-3/TRBV12-4,TRBJ1-1,once,TRBD1,TGTGCCAGCACCGACCCCGGGACAGGGGGCACTGAAGCTTTCTTT,CASTDPGTGGTEAFF
TRBV4-1,TRBJ1-2,few,.,TGCGCCAGCAGCCTGGTAGGGGGAGTTTTTGGCTACACCTTC,CASSLVGGVFGYTF
TRBV7-3,TRBJ2-2,few,.,TGTGCCAGCAGCCCCAATCGGGGCTCCGGGGAGCTGTTTTTT,CASSPNRGSGELFF
TRBV6-2/TRBV6-3,TRBJ1-1,.,.,TGTGCCAGCAGTTACTGGTTGACTCAGCGGGGCACTGAAGCTTTCTTT,CASSYWLTQRGTEAFF
TRBV7-2,TRBJ2-1,few,TRBD2,TGTGCCAGCAACGCCATGTCCCTAGCGGGGGGATTCTACAATGAGCAGTTCTTC,CASNAMSLAGGFYNEQFF
TRBV5-4,TRBJ1-2,.,.,TGTGCCAGCAGCTTGCACGGGGGCGCCTATGGCTACACCTTC,CASSLHGGAYGYTF
TRBV15,TRBJ2-1,.,TRBD1,TGTGCCACCAGCAGATGGGACAGGGGCAATGAGCAGTTCTTC,CATSRWDRGNEQFF
TRBV10-3,TRBJ2-7,few,.,TGTGCCATCAGCCGGGACCAACCCTACGAGCAGTACTTC,CAISRDQPYEQYF
TRBV28,TRBJ2-7,.,TRBD2,TGTGCCAGCAGTACCCAGGGACTAGCGGGGCTCTACGAGCAGTACTTC,CASSTQGLAGLYEQYF
TRBV29-1,TRBJ2-7,few,TRBD2,TGCAGCGTTGAAGAGAACAGTTCTGGACTAGACGCCTCCTACGAGCAGTACTTC,CSVEENSSGLDASYEQYF
TRBV5-1,TRBJ1-6,.,.,TGCGCCAGCAGCTTGGCCCGAGCGGGGACACCCCTCCACTTT,CASSLARAGTPLHF
TRBV11-3,TRBJ2-7,.,.,TGTGCCAGCAGCGGGGGCAGAAACCCCTCCTACGAGCAGTACTTC,CASSGGRNPSYEQYF
TRBV7-9,TRBJ1-2,few,TRBD1,TGTGCCAGCAGCCCAATCCCGGGACAGGGGGCGCAGAACTATGGCTACACCTTC,CASSPIPGQGAQNYGYTF
TRBV5-1,TRBJ2-1,.,TRBD1,TGCGCCAGCAGCCTGGGGGACAGGGCTTACAATGAGCAGTTCTTC,CASSLGDRAYNEQFF
TRBV7-9,TRBJ2-5,many,.,TGTGCCAGCAGCTTATTTTTGCTGGGCCAAGAGACCCAGTACTTC,CASSLFLLGQETQYF
TRBV5-6,TRBJ2-7,.,.,TGTGCCAGCAGCTTGGAGAGGCGGGGCGGGGAGCAGTACTTC,CASSLERRGGEQYF
TRBV5-6,TRBJ1-1,.,.,TGTGCCAGCAGCTACGGGACAACGAGTGAAGCTTTCTTT,CASSYGTTSEAFF
TRBV2,TRBJ1-4,few,TRBD1,TGTGCCAGCGTTGGACAGGGGGCAGGTGGGGAAAAACTGTTTTTT,CASVGQGAGGEKLFF
TRBV5-1,TRBJ1-2,.,TRBD1,TGCGCCAGCAGCTTCGGACAGGATCATTATGGCTACACCTTC,CASSFGQDHYGYTF
TRBV7-2,TRBJ2-1,few,.,TGTGCCAGCAGCTTAGTGCAGTTGTACAATGAGCAGTTCTTC,CASSLVQLYNEQFF
TRBV5-1,TRBJ2-1,.,.,TGCGCCAGCAGCCCGCCGACGGACCCATACAATGAGCAGTTCTTC,CASSPPTDPYNEQFF
TRBV24-1,TRBJ1-5,many,.,TGTGCCACCAGCAAGGCGGGTCAGCCCCAGCATTTT,CATSKAGQPQHF
TRBV5-1,TRBJ1-2,.,TRBD1,TGCGCCAGCAGCTGGACGACACAGGGGATCTATGGCTACACCTTC,CASSWTTQGIYGYTF
TRBV4-2,TRBJ2-7,once,TRBD2,TGTGCCAGCAGCCAGATTAGCGGGGTTTACGAGCAGTACTTC,CASSQISGVYEQYF
TRBV15,TRBJ1-2,.,.,TGTGCCACCAGCATCGGCAGGGGCTCCGGCTATGGCTACACCTTC,CATSIGRGSGYGYTF
TRBV12-3/TRBV12-4,TRBJ1-5,few,TRBD1,TGTGCCAGCAGACAGGGGTATCAGCCCCAGCATTTT,CASRQGYQPQHF
TRBV10-3,TRBJ2-3,.,.,TGTGCCATCAGTGAGTCCCTGCCAGGGAATGACATGACAGATACGCAGTATTTT,CAISESLPGNDMTDTQYF
TRBV12-3/TRBV12-4,TRBJ1-2,few,.,TGTGCCAGCAGACCGAGACAGGCTGCTAGCTATGGCTACACCTTC,CASRPRQAASYGYTF
TRBV12-3/TRBV12-4,TRBJ2-1,.,TRBD1,TGTGCCAGCAGTCGGGACAGGGTCCCCTACAATGAGCAGTTCTTC,CASSRDRVPYNEQFF
TRBV7-9,TRBJ2-7,few,.,TGTGCCAGCAGCCCCGGGGACTCCTACGAGCAGTACTTC,CASSPGDSYEQYF
TRBV28,TRBJ1-5,few,.,TGTGCCAGCAGTTTTAAGCAGCCCCAGCATTTT,CASSFKQPQHF
TRBV9,TRBJ1-4,.,TRBD1,TGTGCCAGCAGTGAAGTTCCCGGGACAGGCGTGGAAAAACTGTTTTTT,CASSEVPGTGVEKLFF
TRBV9,TRBJ2-5,.,.,TGTGCCAGCAGCGTTTCACCTCAAAGACTACAAGAGACCCAGTACTTC,CASSVSPQRLQETQYF
TRBV29-1,TRBJ2-7,few,TRBD2,TGCAGCGTCCGAACTAGCGGGGGGGCGCGCGAGCAGTACTTC,CSVRTSGGAREQYF
TRBV7-2,TRBJ2-1,.,TRBD2,TGTGCCAGCAGCCTAGCGGGATTTACTTACAATGAGCAGTTCTTC,CASSLAGFTYNEQFF
TRBV7-9,TRBJ2-1,.,TRBD2,TGTGCCAGCAGGCCCCTAGCGGGGGGGCTTAGCTCCTACAATGAGCAGTTCTTC,CASRPLAGGLSSYNEQFF
TRBV6-6,TRBJ2-5,.,.,TGTGCCAGCAGTTACTCGGCAGCCAACGACGGGACCCAGTACTTC,CASSYSAANDGTQYF
TRBV24-1,TRBJ2-1,.,TRBD2,TGTGCCACCAGTGATTTGCTATGTAGTTCGATCGCGGGGGGGCTCAATGAGCAGTTCTTC,CATSDLLCSSIAGGLNEQFF
TRBV7-2,TRBJ2-1,few,TRBD2,TGTGCCAGCAGCTTAGGTACTAGCGGGAGCCGGATCAGTTTCTTC,CASSLGTSGSRISFF
TRBV10-3,TRBJ2-3,few,TRBD2,TGTGCCATCAGTGATCCCCTAGCGGGAGGGTCTAGCACAGATACGCAGTATTTT,CAISDPLAGGSSTDTQYF
TRBV18,TRBJ2-7,few,TRBD2,TGTGCCAGCTCACCCGGACTAGCGGTAATGTACGAGCAGTACTTC,CASSPGLAVMYEQYF
TRBV7-9,TRBJ2-3,few,.,TGTGCCAGCAGCCCTCTTATCGTCACAGATACGCAGTATTTT,CASSPLIVTDTQYF
TRBV7-3,TRBJ2-3,.,TRBD2,TGTGCCAGCAGCTTACTAGCGGGAGTCACAGATACGCAGTATTTT,CASSLLAGVTDTQYF
TRBV7-2,TRBJ2-5,.,.,TGTGCCAGCAGCTTAGTACGGGGAGCTAGGGAGACCCAGTACTTC,CASSLVRGARETQYF
TRBV7-2,TRBJ2-7,.,.,TGTGCCAGCAGCCCCGCCGGCTACGAGCGGTACTTC,CASSPAGYERYF
TRBV20-1,TRBJ2-4,few,.,TGCAGTGCTAGTGGGATGGAGGGTTTTGGGATTCAGTACTTC,CSASGMEGFGIQYF
TRBV9,TRBJ1-2,.,.,TGTGCCAGCAGCGTAGACCAACTTAACTATGGCTACACCTTC,CASSVDQLNYGYTF